Listed below are T cell receptor beta chains from one sample, sequenced in a study of spatial heterogeneity in lung cancer. TCRdb recomputed calls from the 5' RACE reads with MiXCR, one row per CDR3 protein. Here the sample spans some 10,000 distinct CDR3 sequences, around 6.3% being singletons. Sequences were derived from lung tumor tissue, sampled at surgery. All receptors come from a male donor with early-stage non-small cell lung cancer. Both conserved end residues are part of each CDR3. A D gene is named only where the DNA matches it firmly. The size entry is marked missing in some rows and otherwise reads once, few, many or a size class.

TRBD1	TRBV7-7	many	TRBJ2-3	CASSLRTGVEADTQYF	TGTGCTAGCAGCTTACGTACAGGGGTAGAGGCAGATACGCAGTATTTT
NA	TRBV13	many	TRBJ1-5	CASSLAGSGNQPQHF	TGTGCCAGCAGCTTAGCGGGGAGTGGCAATCAGCCCCAGCATTTT
TRBD1	TRBV20-1	many	TRBJ2-7	CSGEGQSYEQYF	TGCAGTGGAGAGGGACAGTCTTACGAGCAGTACTTC
NA	TRBV12-3/TRBV12-4	NA	TRBJ2-6	CASRLQGTGANVLTF	TGTGCCAGCCGCCTACAGGGAACTGGGGCCAACGTCCTGACTTTC
NA	TRBV10-2	many	TRBJ1-2	CASSERQATNYGYTF	TGCGCCAGCAGTGAGCGACAGGCCACTAACTATGGCTACACCTTC
TRBD2	TRBV20-1	NA	TRBJ2-5	CSAPGGGLQETQYF	TGCAGTGCCCCTGGCGGGGGACTCCAAGAGACCCAGTACTTC
NA	TRBV28	few	TRBJ1-2	CASRRMGGYTF	TGTGCCAGCAGAAGAATGGGAGGCTACACCTTC
NA	TRBV7-2	medium-sized	TRBJ1-2	CASSLRDGDGYTF	TGTGCCAGCAGCTTACGAGACGGGGACGGCTACACCTTC
NA	TRBV7-2	NA	TRBJ1-1	CASSLVKGTNTEAFF	TGTGCCAGCAGCTTAGTAAAGGGAACAAACACTGAAGCTTTCTTT
TRBD1	TRBV25-1	few	TRBJ1-2	CASSESNRDSYGYTF	TGTGCCAGCAGTGAGTCCAACCGGGACAGTTATGGCTACACCTTC
NA	TRBV19	once	TRBJ2-1	CASSIRNEQFF	TGTGCCAGTAGTATTAGAAATGAGCAGTTCTTC
NA	TRBV19	many	TRBJ2-3	CATTPGHRSTDTQYF	TGTGCCACTACCCCGGGACACCGAAGCACAGATACGCAGTATTTT
NA	TRBV7-9	NA	TRBJ2-7	CASSLPGASYEQYF	TGTGCCAGCAGCTTACCAGGGGCCTCCTACGAGCAGTACTTC
NA	TRBV5-4	NA	TRBJ1-1	CASSLDSTEAFF	TGTGCCAGCAGCCTGGACAGTACTGAAGCTTTCTTT
TRBD1	TRBV19	many	TRBJ2-1	CATQGASSYNEQFF	TGTGCCACCCAGGGGGCGAGCTCCTACAATGAGCAGTTCTTC
NA	TRBV24-1	many	TRBJ2-5	CATSDPGNQETQYF	TGTGCCACCAGTGATCCAGGGAACCAAGAGACCCAGTACTTC
NA	TRBV6-6	many	TRBJ1-1	CASNTRVNTEAFF	TGTGCCAGCAATACAAGGGTGAACACTGAAGCTTTCTTT
NA	TRBV7-2	medium-sized	TRBJ2-7	CASSQSRGGLTPYEQYF	TGTGCCAGCAGCCAATCCAGGGGGGGGCTGACCCCGTACGAGCAGTACTTC
TRBD1	TRBV28	many	TRBJ1-2	CASSSQGQGHGYTF	TGTGCCAGCAGTTCCCAGGGACAGGGTCATGGCTACACCTTC
TRBD1	TRBV7-9	many	TRBJ1-2	CASSLDPRTGADGYTF	TGTGCCAGCAGCTTAGACCCTAGAACAGGGGCGGATGGCTACACCTTC
TRBD1	TRBV7-3	many	TRBJ2-1	CASSTTGQSYNEQFF	TGTGCCAGCAGCACGACGGGACAGTCCTACAATGAGCAGTTCTTC
NA	TRBV7-6	many	TRBJ1-6	CASLYDSPLHF	TGTGCCAGCTTGTACGATTCACCCCTCCACTTT
TRBD1	TRBV19	NA	TRBJ1-1	CASSIQGAGTEAFF	TGTGCCAGTAGTATACAGGGGGCAGGCACTGAAGCTTTCTTT
NA	TRBV2	NA	TRBJ2-1	CASRSRGGPNEQFF	TGTGCCAGCAGGTCCAGAGGGGGGCCCAATGAGCAGTTCTTC
TRBD1	TRBV20-1	medium-sized	TRBJ2-1	CSARVRGLYNEQFF	TGCAGTGCTAGAGTCAGGGGGCTTTACAATGAGCAGTTCTTC
NA	TRBV10-3	NA	TRBJ2-1	CAISDLDEQFF	TGTGCCATCAGTGATTTGGATGAGCAGTTCTTC
NA	TRBV4-1	many	TRBJ1-4	CASSQSGTREKLFF	TGCGCCAGCAGCCAGTCCGGGACACGTGAAAAACTGTTTTTT
NA	TRBV4-2	many	TRBJ1-5	CASSQEMGGSNQPQHF	TGTGCCAGCAGCCAAGAAATGGGGGGAAGTAATCAGCCCCAGCATTTT
NA	TRBV12-3/TRBV12-4	many	TRBJ1-5	CASSLSPGQPQHF	TGTGCCAGCAGTTTATCCCCAGGGCAGCCCCAGCATTTT
TRBD1	TRBV6-5	many	TRBJ2-7	CASSYTGTGYDEQYF	TGTGCCAGCAGTTATACCGGGACAGGGTATGACGAGCAGTACTTC
TRBD2	TRBV5-6	few	TRBJ2-5	CASTPQRGYQETQYF	TGTGCCAGCACCCCCCAGCGGGGGTACCAAGAGACCCAGTACTTC
NA	TRBV28	many	TRBJ2-2	CASSLIPMGELFF	TGTGCCAGCAGTTTAATCCCGATGGGGGAGCTGTTTTTT
TRBD2	TRBV5-1	NA	TRBJ2-5	CASSNDGGGPGETQYF	TGCGCCAGCAGCAACGACGGGGGGGGCCCAGGGGAGACCCAGTACTTC
TRBD2	TRBV3-1	many	TRBJ2-1	CAISSGGSPINEQFF	TGTGCCATTTCTAGCGGGGGTTCACCAATCAATGAGCAGTTCTTC
NA	TRBV28	NA	TRBJ2-7	CASTSAIEQYF	TGTGCCAGCACATCGGCTATCGAGCAGTACTTC
NA	TRBV5-4	many	TRBJ1-1	CASSFDLGSGNTEAFF	TGTGCCAGCAGCTTTGATCTGGGTTCGGGGAACACTGAAGCTTTCTTT
TRBD2	TRBV20-1	many	TRBJ2-5	CSARDRTSGGETQYF	TGCAGTGCTAGAGATCGCACTAGCGGCGGAGAGACCCAGTACTTC
NA	TRBV20-1	once	TRBJ2-3	CSASTGSLGTETQYF	TGCAGTGCTAGTACAGGGAGCTTGGGCACAGAAACGCAGTATTTT
NA	TRBV9	NA	TRBJ2-7	CASSVGGIVSGEQYF	TGTGCCAGCAGCGTAGGAGGAATAGTCTCGGGCGAGCAGTACTTC
NA	TRBV2	many	TRBJ2-5	CASSEETQYF	TGTGCCAGCAGTGAAGAGACCCAGTACTTC
TRBD2	TRBV4-1	medium-sized	TRBJ2-1	CASSHLAGPYNEQFF	TGCGCCAGCAGCCACCTAGCGGGACCATACAATGAGCAGTTCTTC
NA	TRBV3-1	many	TRBJ2-3	CASSQERSTDTQYF	TGTGCCAGCAGCCAAGAGCGGAGCACAGATACGCAGTATTTT
NA	TRBV20-1	NA	TRBJ2-2	CSASKGQEVTGELFF	TGCAGTGCTAGTAAGGGCCAGGAGGTCACCGGGGAGCTGTTTTTT
NA	TRBV25-1	NA	TRBJ1-4	CASSAHGGEDEKLFF	TGTGCCAGCAGTGCCCACGGGGGTGAGGATGAAAAACTGTTTTTT
NA	TRBV6-2/TRBV6-3	many	TRBJ2-7	CASRISYEQYF	TGTGCCAGCAGAATAAGCTACGAGCAGTACTTC
NA	TRBV30	NA	TRBJ1-2	CAWTADHYGYTF	TGTGCCTGGACGGCGGACCACTATGGCTACACCTTC
TRBD1	TRBV3-1	many	TRBJ2-2	CASVGTPGQGAGELFF	TGTGCCAGCGTCGGGACTCCGGGACAGGGGGCCGGGGAGCTGTTTTTT
TRBD2	TRBV28	medium-sized	TRBJ2-4	CASSQGLAKNIQYF	TGTGCCAGCAGTCAGGGACTAGCGAAAAACATTCAGTACTTC
NA	TRBV20-1	medium-sized	TRBJ1-4	CSARDQGEKLFF	TGCAGTGCTAGAGATCAGGGGGAAAAACTGTTTTTT
NA	TRBV28	many	TRBJ2-7	CASSLIGTSSYEQYF	TGTGCCAGCAGCCTGATAGGGACATCAAGCTACGAGCAGTACTTC
NA	TRBV19	medium-sized	TRBJ1-1	CASSPGDGYTEAFF	TGTGCCAGTAGTCCGGGGGACGGCTACACTGAAGCTTTCTTT
NA	TRBV14	NA	TRBJ2-1	CASSQPSRNEQFF	TGTGCCAGCAGCCAACCTAGTCGCAATGAGCAGTTCTTC
TRBD1	TRBV30	many	TRBJ2-7	CATSSRDRFSYEQYF	TGTGCCACCTCCTCCCGGGACAGGTTCTCCTACGAGCAGTACTTC
TRBD1	TRBV11-2	many	TRBJ2-3	CASSFSGTGGLTDTQYF	TGTGCCAGCAGCTTCTCGGGTACAGGGGGCCTCACAGATACGCAGTATTTT
TRBD1	TRBV7-2	many	TRBJ1-5	CASSFRQGASNQPQHF	TGTGCCAGCAGCTTCAGACAGGGGGCCAGCAATCAGCCCCAGCATTTT